A selection of T cell receptor beta chains follows, all from one sample in a study of blood T cell repertoires in COVID-19. Clones were read by immunoSEQ multiplex PCR, and TCRdb kept only the in-frame ones, dropping some. The sample records 90,000 to 140,000 clones, roughly 80% being singletons. Sequences were obtained from peripheral blood. Receptor source: a woman of 80 years or more with acute or convalescent COVID-19. Both conserved end residues are part of each CDR3. D genes are given only for firm matches. Size is stated for part of the rows, as once, few or many counts, or as a class when the clone is expanded.

V gene	J gene	D gene	clone size	CDR3 protein	CDR3 DNA
TRBV7-6	TRBJ1-4	.	.	CASSLETGPNEKLFF	TGTGCCAGCAGCTTAGAGACAGGTCCTAATGAAAAACTGTTTTTT
TRBV7-2	TRBJ1-2	.	.	CASSSGVYYGYTF	TGTGCCAGCAGCAGCGGGGTTTACTATGGCTACACCTTC
TRBV6-5	TRBJ1-4	TRBD1	.	CASRPYRGTNEKLFF	TGTGCCAGCAGACCCTACAGGGGTACTAATGAAAAACTGTTTTTT
TRBV14	TRBJ2-1	TRBD2	.	CASSTRTSGNEQFF	TGTGCCAGCAGCACCCGGACTAGCGGTAATGAGCAGTTCTTC
TRBV6-4	TRBJ2-2	TRBD1	.	CASRQGAHTGELFF	TGTGCCAGCAGACAGGGGGCTCACACCGGGGAGCTGTTTTTT
TRBV20-1	TRBJ1-2	.	.	CGVGGAYGYTF	TGCGGGGTAGGGGGGGCGTATGGCTACACCTTC
TRBV5-4	TRBJ1-6	TRBD1	.	CASSLTGQGNSPLHF	TGTGCCAGCAGCTTGACTGGACAGGGCAATTCACCCCTCCACTTT
TRBV28	TRBJ2-1	.	.	CASSFSQGGNNEQFF	TGTGCCAGCAGTTTCTCGCAGGGGGGAAACAATGAGCAGTTCTTC
TRBV5-1	TRBJ2-1	.	.	CASSLYQNEQFF	TGCGCCAGCAGCTTGTACCAGAATGAGCAGTTCTTC
TRBV28	TRBJ2-3	TRBD1	.	CATGGPYTDTQYF	TGTGCCACAGGGGGCCCCTACACAGATACGCAGTATTTT
TRBV7-2	TRBJ2-5	.	.	CASSPGLQQETQYF	TGTGCCAGCAGCCCCGGACTACAACAAGAGACCCAGTACTTC
TRBV27	TRBJ2-7	TRBD2	.	CASSFGSGGPYEQYF	TGTGCCAGCAGTTTCGGTAGCGGGGGCCCCTACGAGCAGTACTTC
TRBV19	TRBJ2-1	.	few	CASSIGPLEVNEQFF	TGTGCCAGTAGTATAGGCCCCCTAGAGGTTAATGAGCAGTTCTTC
TRBV29-1	TRBJ2-1	TRBD1	.	CSVVGQGRTGEQFF	TGCAGCGTTGTGGGACAGGGCAGGACTGGTGAGCAGTTCTTC
TRBV25-1	TRBJ2-2	TRBD1	few	CASGTGNTGELFF	TGTGCCAGCGGGACAGGGAACACCGGGGAGCTGTTTTTT
TRBV11-2	TRBJ2-7	TRBD1	few	CASSLRTGGSYEQYF	TGTGCCAGCAGCTTGCGGACAGGGGGCTCATACGAGCAGTACTTC
TRBV18	TRBJ2-7	TRBD1	.	CASSLTAGTGQNEQYF	TGTGCCAGCTCACTGACAGCCGGGACAGGGCAGAACGAGCAGTACTTC
TRBV5-1	TRBJ2-2	.	.	CASSQTGTTGELFF	TGCGCCAGCAGCCAGACAGGGACTACCGGGGAGCTGTTTTTT
TRBV6-5	TRBJ1-1	TRBD1	.	CASSWDSKNTEAFF	TGTGCCAGCAGTTGGGACAGTAAGAACACTGAAGCTTTCTTT
TRBV7-8	TRBJ2-3	TRBD2	.	CASSTVAGGPVDTQYF	TGTGCCAGCAGCACTGTAGCGGGAGGGCCGGTAGATACGCAGTATTTT
TRBV2	TRBJ1-2	TRBD1	.	CASGGAGGRRYTF	TGTGCCAGCGGGGGAGCAGGGGGCCGACGCTACACCTTC
TRBV5-1	TRBJ1-3	.	.	CASSLSGTSGNTIYF	TGCGCCAGCAGCTTGAGCGGAACCTCTGGAAACACCATATATTTT
TRBV15	TRBJ2-2	.	few	CVSEDTQTGELFF	TGTGTCTCAGAAGACACACAGACCGGGGAGCTGTTTTTT
TRBV14	TRBJ2-1	TRBD2	.	CASSPLSLAGAYNEQFF	TGTGCCAGCAGCCCCTTATCACTAGCGGGAGCCTACAATGAGCAGTTCTTC
TRBV27	TRBJ2-1	TRBD1	.	CASSLTGGSYNEQFF	TGTGCCAGCAGCTTAACAGGGGGCTCCTACAATGAGCAGTTCTTC
TRBV2	TRBJ2-4	TRBD2	.	CASSFSGRSKNIQYF	TGTGCCAGCAGTTTTAGCGGGAGATCCAAAAACATTCAGTACTTC
TRBV7-2	TRBJ2-5	.	.	CASSFQGKETQYF	TGTGCCAGCAGCTTCCAGGGTAAAGAGACCCAGTACTTC
TRBV29-1	TRBJ2-1	TRBD2	.	CSGGTSGREQFF	TGCAGCGGTGGGACTAGCGGGCGTGAGCAGTTCTTC
TRBV11-3	TRBJ2-1	TRBD2	.	CASSPPTSGRGEQFF	TGTGCCAGCAGCCCGCCGACTAGCGGGAGGGGAGAGCAGTTCTTC
TRBV2	TRBJ2-3	TRBD2	few	CASSDGPSGSGHTQYF	TGTGCCAGCAGTGATGGCCCTAGCGGGAGTGGGCATACGCAGTATTTT
TRBV2	TRBJ2-3	.	.	CASSEGSVFTDTQYF	TGTGCCAGCAGTGAAGGTAGCGTCTTCACAGATACGCAGTATTTT
TRBV6-2/TRBV6-3	TRBJ2-3	TRBD2	.	CASSQGLAGTVQYF	TGTGCCAGCAGCCAGGGACTAGCGGGGACCGTGCAGTATTTT
TRBV6-5	TRBJ1-1	TRBD1	many	CASSSLDRAEAFF	TGTGCCAGCAGTTCTCTTGACAGGGCTGAAGCTTTCTTT
TRBV2	TRBJ2-5	TRBD1	.	CASRQGSYQETQYF	TGTGCCAGCAGACAGGGGAGTTACCAAGAGACCCAGTACTTC
TRBV5-4	TRBJ2-1	.	.	CASSLFGLGYNEQFF	TGTGCCAGCAGCTTGTTCGGTCTCGGTTACAATGAGCAGTTCTTC
TRBV12-2	TRBJ1-2	.	.	CASRLVPSPLGTGRYPYGYTF	TGTGCAAGTCGCTTAGTTCCCTCCCCCTTGGGAACGGGGAGGTACCCCTATGGCTACACCTTC
TRBV6-5	TRBJ2-5	.	.	CASSYFGGRETQYF	TGTGCCAGCAGTTACTTTGGGGGCCGAGAGACCCAGTACTTC
TRBV5-1	TRBJ2-7	.	once	CASSLGSGGAYEQYF	TGCGCCAGCAGCTTGGGGTCTGGGGGCGCCTACGAGCAGTACTTC
TRBV19	TRBJ1-2	.	.	CASSIAAGANYGYTF	TGTGCCAGTAGTATAGCGGCAGGGGCGAACTATGGCTACACCTTC
TRBV10-3	TRBJ1-1	.	.	CAIRNSSINTEAFF	TGTGCCATCAGGAATAGTAGTATCAACACTGAAGCTTTCTTT
TRBV18	TRBJ1-4	.	.	CASSSDTGEKLFF	TGTGCCAGCTCATCAGACACGGGAGAAAAACTGTTTTTT
TRBV25-1	TRBJ1-1	.	.	CASSPVGRTEAFF	TGTGCCAGCAGTCCCGTTGGGCGAACTGAAGCTTTCTTT
TRBV28	TRBJ1-1	.	once	CASSQGGHSEAFF	TGTGCCAGCAGTCAAGGGGGACATTCGGAAGCTTTCTTT
TRBV5-1	TRBJ2-3	.	few	CASSLERGTDTQYF	TGCGCCAGCAGCTTAGAAAGGGGTACAGATACGCAGTATTTT
TRBV7-9	TRBJ1-4	.	once	CASSFSFGSNEKLFF	TGTGCCAGCAGCTTCAGTTTTGGGAGTAATGAAAAACTGTTTTTT
TRBV7-9	TRBJ2-3	TRBD2	.	CASSLVSSGTSDTQYF	TGTGCCAGCAGCTTAGTGTCTAGCGGGACGTCAGATACGCAGTATTTT
TRBV2	TRBJ1-3	.	.	CASSDRGTGNTIYF	TGTGCCAGCAGTGACCGGGGGACTGGAAACACCATATATTTT
TRBV4-1	TRBJ1-1	.	.	CASSQEGGATEAFF	TGCGCCAGCAGCCAAGAGGGAGGGGCCACTGAAGCTTTCTTT
TRBV7-6	TRBJ1-6	.	few	CASSLRDGYNSPLHF	TGTGCCAGCAGCTTGCGGGACGGGTATAATTCACCCCTCCACTTT
TRBV13	TRBJ1-6	.	.	CASSFGHQGNSPLHF	TGTGCCAGCAGCTTCGGGCATCAGGGGAATTCACCCCTCCACTTT
TRBV15	TRBJ2-2	TRBD2	.	CATNPGGTSGSGGELFF	TGTGCCACCAATCCGGGGGGGACTAGCGGGAGTGGCGGGGAGCTGTTTTTT
TRBV9	TRBJ2-2	.	.	CASSANSLSQAPGELFF	TGTGCCAGCAGCGCAAATAGCCTTTCACAGGCTCCCGGGGAGCTGTTTTTT
TRBV7-9	TRBJ2-6	.	.	CASSQPGSGANVLTF	TGTGCCAGCAGCCAACCGGGCTCTGGGGCCAACGTCCTGACTTTC
TRBV7-2	TRBJ2-2	TRBD1	few	CASSRTGRDTGELFF	TGTGCCAGCAGCCGGACAGGGCGCGACACCGGGGAGCTGTTTTTT